This T cell receptor beta chain was recorded in a study of blood T cells in healthy people across ages. Study summary: Template switching caught about one barcoded beta molecule for each two T cells. Whole-study findings and limits: Estimates of diversity drawn from one million T cells were considered underestimates. The unknown donor CMV status may have confounded expanded clonotype changes. Donors of long life had a larger count of naive CD4+ cells and greater diversity than aged donors.

This clonotype was recorded at least ten times. Its antigen remains unknown. A second PCR, run for about 7 to 12 cycles, used a sample-barcoded 5' primer plus a J-beta primer mix. One entry per CDR3 protein, called by TCRdb with MiXCR from the 5' RACE reads. Here the sample spans hundreds of thousands of distinct CDR3 sequences, under 35% being singletons. Trimming pared 6 bases from V and 0 bases from J, leaving 15 bases between. Germline V gene data show CDR1 as MNHEY and CDR2 as SVGAGI. CDR3 length: 16 amino acids. The specimen sequenced was blood. This sequence joins TRBV6-5 and TRBJ2-1; no definite D call. This receptor was identified in an elderly woman in good health. The CDR3 reads CASSDLGPSSYNEQFF. CDR3 nucleotides: TGTGCCAGCAGCGACTTGGGCCCCAGCTCCTACAATGAGCAGTTCTTC.